This T cell receptor beta chain emerged from a study of tissue T cells after allogeneic stem cell transplantation. This CDR3 is 16 amino acids long. V was clipped by 3 bases and J by 1 base, with 12 bases between them. CDR1 and CDR2 from the germline V gene are LGHNA and YSLEER. Steroid-refractory graft-versus-host disease after allogeneic hematopoietic cell transplant qualified adults for prospective research-autopsy enrollment. Several lines of graft-versus-host disease therapy were given to all patients, all with gastrointestinal involvement. Repertoires were generated with immunoSEQ multiplex PCR, while TCRdb's copy carries only in-frame clones and drops some. The repertoire holds roughly 4,300 clones, more than 70% seen once, with about 10% in the top ten. Study-wide results and caveats: TCR repertoires tracked anatomic similarity, regardless of disease or transplant status. Blood and spleen captured only part of the tissue TCR repertoire. The study did not identify alloreactive or antigen-specific tissue TCRs, and some clones might be persisting host cells.

Worth noting for this clone: As yet, its antigen is unknown.

The sequence came from a male patient of 60 years or more with steroid-refractory graft-versus-host disease after an allogeneic stem cell transplant. Some T cells may originate from the graft donor. The chain links TRBV4-3 to TRBJ2-2; a possible D gene is TRBD2 (5 bases). Specimen: esophageal tissue, collected at autopsy. CDR3 sequence (DNA): TGCGCCAGCAGCCAGGAGGTCGGGGTGAACACCGGGGAGCTGTTTTTT. Its protein product is CASSQEVGVNTGELFF.